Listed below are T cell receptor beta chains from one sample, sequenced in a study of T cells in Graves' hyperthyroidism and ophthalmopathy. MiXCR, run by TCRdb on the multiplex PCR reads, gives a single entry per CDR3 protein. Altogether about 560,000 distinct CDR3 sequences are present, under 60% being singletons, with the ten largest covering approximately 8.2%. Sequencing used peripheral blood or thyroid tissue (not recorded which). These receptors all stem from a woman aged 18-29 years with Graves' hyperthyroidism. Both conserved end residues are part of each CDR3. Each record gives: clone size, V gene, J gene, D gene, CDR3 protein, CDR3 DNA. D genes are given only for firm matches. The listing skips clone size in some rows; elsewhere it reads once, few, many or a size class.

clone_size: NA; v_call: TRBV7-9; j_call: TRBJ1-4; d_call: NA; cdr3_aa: CASSQVPGRGGEKLLF; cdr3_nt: TGTGCCAGCAGCCAAGTGCCGGGACGGGGAGGTGAAAAACTGCTTTTT
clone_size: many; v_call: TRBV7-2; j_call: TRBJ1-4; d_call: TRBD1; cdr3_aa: CASSLDRGTQKLFF; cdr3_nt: TGTGCCAGCAGCTTGGACAGGGGGACTCAAAAACTGTTTTTT
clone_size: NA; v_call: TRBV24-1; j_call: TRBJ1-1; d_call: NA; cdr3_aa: CATNGERWDGLPFF; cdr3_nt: TGTGCCACCAACGGGGAGCGTTGGGACGGTCTCCCTTTCTTT
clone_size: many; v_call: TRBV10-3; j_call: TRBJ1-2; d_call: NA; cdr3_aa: CAIRIQGVYGYTF; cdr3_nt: TGTGCCATCAGGATACAGGGTGTCTATGGCTACACCTTC
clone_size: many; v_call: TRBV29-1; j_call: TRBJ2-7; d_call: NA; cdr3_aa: CSVLTGYEQYF; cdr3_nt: TGCAGCGTTCTCACAGGGTACGAGCAGTACTTC
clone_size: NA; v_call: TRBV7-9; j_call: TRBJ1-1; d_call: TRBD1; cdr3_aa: CASSPPKGARMNTEAFF; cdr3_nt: TGTGCCAGCAGTCCACCTAAGGGGGCGAGGATGAACACTGAAGCTTTCTTT
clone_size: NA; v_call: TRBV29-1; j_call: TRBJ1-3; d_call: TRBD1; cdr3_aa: CSVEPQGTYGNTIYF; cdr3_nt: TGCAGCGTTGAACCACAGGGGACGTATGGAAACACCATATATTTT
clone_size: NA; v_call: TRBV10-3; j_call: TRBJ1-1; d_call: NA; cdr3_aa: CASSYLTGLEAFF; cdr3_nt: TGTGCCAGCAGCTACCTAACAGGACTTGAAGCTTTCTTT
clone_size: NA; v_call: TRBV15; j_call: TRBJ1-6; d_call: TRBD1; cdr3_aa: CATSRGAGGVRSPLHF; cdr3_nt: TGTGCCACCAGCAGAGGGGCAGGGGGCGTAAGGTCACCCCTCCACTTT
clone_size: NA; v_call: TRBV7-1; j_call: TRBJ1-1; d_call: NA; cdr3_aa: CASSSMLDTEAFF; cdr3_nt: TGTGCCAGCAGCTCTATGCTCGACACTGAAGCTTTCTTT
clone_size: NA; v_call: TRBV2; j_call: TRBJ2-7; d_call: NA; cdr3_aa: CAWSPQIGGEQYF; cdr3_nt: TGTGCCTGGAGTCCGCAGATCGGCGGCGAGCAGTACTTC
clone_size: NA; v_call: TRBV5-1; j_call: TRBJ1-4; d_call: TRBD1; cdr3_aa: CASSLVSTGMDEKLFF; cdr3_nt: TGCGCCAGCAGCTTGGTTTCGACAGGGATGGATGAAAAACTGTTTTTT
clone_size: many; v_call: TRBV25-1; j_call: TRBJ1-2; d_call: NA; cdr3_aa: CATGMGYGYTF; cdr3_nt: TGTGCCACAGGAATGGGCTATGGCTACACCTTC
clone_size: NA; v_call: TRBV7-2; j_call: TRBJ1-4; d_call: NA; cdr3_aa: CASSPPGKGANEKLFF; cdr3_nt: TGTGCCAGCAGCCCCCCCGGAAAGGGAGCTAATGAAAAACTGTTTTTT
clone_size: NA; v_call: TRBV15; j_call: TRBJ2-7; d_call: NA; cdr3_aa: CATSREVGAPRGVEQYF; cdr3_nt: TGTGCCACCAGCAGAGAAGTAGGGGCTCCCCGTGGGGTCGAGCAGTACTTC
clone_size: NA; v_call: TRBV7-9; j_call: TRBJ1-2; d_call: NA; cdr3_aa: CASGAQGGVYGYTF; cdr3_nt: TGTGCCAGCGGCGCCCAGGGCGGAGTCTATGGCTACACCTTC
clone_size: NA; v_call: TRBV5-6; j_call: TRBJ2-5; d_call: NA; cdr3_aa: CASSLVPYQETQYF; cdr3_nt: TGTGCCAGCAGCTTGGTTCCGTACCAAGAGACCCAGTACTTC
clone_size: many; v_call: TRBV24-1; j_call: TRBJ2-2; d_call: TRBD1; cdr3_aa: CATSDSGQVTGELFF; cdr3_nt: TGTGCCACCAGTGATTCGGGACAGGTCACCGGGGAGCTGTTTTTT
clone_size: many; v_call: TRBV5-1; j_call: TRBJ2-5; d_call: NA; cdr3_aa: CASSLARQETQYF; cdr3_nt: TGTGCCAGCAGTCTCGCCCGCCAAGAGACCCAGTACTTC
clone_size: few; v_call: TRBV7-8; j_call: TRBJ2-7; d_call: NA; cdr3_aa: CASSLDYTDEQYF; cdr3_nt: TGTGCCAGCAGCTTAGACTACACCGACGAGCAGTACTTC
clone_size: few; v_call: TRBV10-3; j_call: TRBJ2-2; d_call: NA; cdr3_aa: CAISDPTTGELFF; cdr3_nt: TGTGCCATCAGTGACCCGACCACCGGGGAGCTGTTTTTT
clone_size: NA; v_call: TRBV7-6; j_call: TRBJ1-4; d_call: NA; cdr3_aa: CASSPGYEKLFF; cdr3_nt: TGTGCCAGCAGCCCCGGTTACGAAAAACTGTTTTTT
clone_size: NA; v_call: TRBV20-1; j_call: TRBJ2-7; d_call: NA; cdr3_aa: CSVRDQSYGQYF; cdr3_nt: TGCAGTGTCCGGGACCAATCCTACGGGCAGTACTTC
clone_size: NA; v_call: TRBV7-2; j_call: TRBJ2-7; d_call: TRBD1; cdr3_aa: CASSWSGQVFEQYF; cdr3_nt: TGTGCCAGCAGCTGGAGCGGACAGGTTTTCGAGCAGTACTTC
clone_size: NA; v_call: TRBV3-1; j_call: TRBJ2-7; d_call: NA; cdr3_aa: CASSPMTTSYEQYF; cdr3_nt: TGTGCCAGCAGCCCGATGACTACCTCCTACGAGCAGTACTTC
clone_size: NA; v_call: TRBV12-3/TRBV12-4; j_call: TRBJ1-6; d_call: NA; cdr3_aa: CASSGQLSYNSPLHF; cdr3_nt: TGTGCCAGCAGTGGACAGCTCTCCTATAATTCACCCCTCCACTTT
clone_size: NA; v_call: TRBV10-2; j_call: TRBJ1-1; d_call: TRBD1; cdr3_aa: CASSESTGGYTEAFF; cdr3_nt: TGCGCCAGCAGTGAGTCGACAGGGGGCTACACTGAAGCTTTCTTT
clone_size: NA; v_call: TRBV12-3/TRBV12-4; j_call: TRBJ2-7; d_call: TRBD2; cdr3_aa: CASSLGAGGTYEQYF; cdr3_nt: TGTGCCAGCAGTTTAGGGGCGGGAGGAACCTACGAGCAGTACTTC
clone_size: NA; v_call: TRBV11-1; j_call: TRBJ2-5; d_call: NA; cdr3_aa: CASSSGLHQETQYF; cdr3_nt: TGTGCCAGCAGCTCCGGGCTCCACCAAGAGACCCAGTACTTC
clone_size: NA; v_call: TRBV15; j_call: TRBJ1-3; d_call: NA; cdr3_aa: CATSRGTGNTIYF; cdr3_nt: TGTGCCACCAGCAGAGGGACGGGAAACACCATATATTTT
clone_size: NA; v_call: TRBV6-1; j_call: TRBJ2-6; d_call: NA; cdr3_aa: CASSQGGADVLTF; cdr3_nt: TGTGCCAGCAGCCAGGGTGGGGCCGACGTCCTGACTTTC
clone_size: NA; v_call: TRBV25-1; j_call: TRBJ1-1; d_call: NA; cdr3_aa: CAWSAGSGNTEAFF; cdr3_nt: TGTGCCTGGAGCGCAGGGAGTGGGAACACTGAAGCTTTCTTT
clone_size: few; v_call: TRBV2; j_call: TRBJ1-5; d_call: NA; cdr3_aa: CASSAGALSNQPQHF; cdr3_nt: TGTGCCAGCAGTGCAGGGGCGCTTAGCAATCAGCCCCAGCATTTT
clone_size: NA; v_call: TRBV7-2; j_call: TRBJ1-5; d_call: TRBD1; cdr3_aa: CATTLQTGTGDRQPQHF; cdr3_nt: TGTGCCACCACACTCCAAACCGGGACAGGGGACCGTCAGCCCCAGCATTTT
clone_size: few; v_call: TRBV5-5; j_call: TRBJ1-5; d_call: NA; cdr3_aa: CASTIRGQPQHF; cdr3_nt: TGTGCCAGCACTATTAGGGGTCAGCCCCAGCATTTT
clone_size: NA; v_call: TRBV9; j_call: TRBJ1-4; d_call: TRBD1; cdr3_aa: CASSVGQGLNEKLFF; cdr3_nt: TGTGCCAGCAGCGTGGGACAGGGTCTGAATGAAAAACTGTTTTTT
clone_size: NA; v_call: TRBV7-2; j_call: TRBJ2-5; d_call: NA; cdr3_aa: CASSQLMGETQYF; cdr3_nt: TGCGCCAGCAGCCAATTAATGGGGGAGACCCAGTACTTC